These 20 T cell receptor beta chains originate from one sample sequenced in a study of regulatory T cells in long-lasting Graves disease. Time point denoted: persistent/refractory GD, antithyroid drugs over 5 years with positive TRAb. Following extraction of RNA from PBMCs, that RNA was used to make the TCR library. To make TCR beta libraries, researchers used iRepertoire HTBI primers and Arm-PCR of CDR3 regions. Using its own MiXCR run on the multiplex PCR reads, TCRdb lists one record per CDR3 protein. The table lists under 500,000 distinct CDR3 sequences, about a fifth of them singletons. The sequenced sample was peripheral blood mononuclear cells (PBMCs), obtained when the disease was refractory, from a patient treated with antithyroid drugs. These receptor sequences come from a female donor with Graves disease.

This sequence joins TRBV6-2 or TRBV6-3 and TRBJ1-1; D is perhaps TRBD1 (5 bases). The CDR3 has 13 amino acids. Germline CDR1 MNHEY, CDR2 SVGEGT. V lost 4 bases to trimming and J lost 4 bases, with 10 bases between them. The CDR3 loop is CASSWRRVTEAFF. Written as DNA, the CDR3 is TGTGCCAGCAGTTGGCGCAGGGTCACTGAAGCTTTCTTT.

For the CDR3, the DNA is TGTGCCAGCAGCACTCAATACCCCGCGACAGGGGGCACAGATACGCAGTATTTT. It is translated as CASSTQYPATGGTDTQYF. V and J are TRBV12-3 or TRBV12-4 and TRBJ2-3; 8 nucleotides line up with TRBD1. V lost 6 bases, J lost 1 base, and 15 bases stayed unmatched. The CDR3 is 18 amino acids.

This clonotype came up many times. The chain uses TRBV6-1 and TRBJ2-7; 13 positions agree with TRBD2. The CDR3 covers 16 residues. After removal of 1 base from V and 0 bases from J, the junction contained 0 bases not matched to a gene. From germline, CDR1 is MNHNS and CDR2 SASEGT. The CDR3 sequence is CASSEGTSGSSYEQYF. CDR3 bases: TGTGCCAGCAGTGAAGGGACTAGCGGGAGCTCCTACGAGCAGTACTTC.

The chain recombines TRBV3-1 with TRBJ1-1; no firm D call. The ends were cut back, 4 bases at V and 7 bases at J, with 16 bases in the middle. Germline V gene lookup returns CDR1 LGHDT and CDR2 YNNKEL (reference sequence). This CDR3 spans 14 amino acids. The CDR3 nucleotides are TGTGCCAGCAGCCCCCTTTATCGGACGGATGAAGCTTTCTTT. This gives the protein CASSPLYRTDEAFF.

This clonotype has a handful of counts. The junction and the germline gene differ at one end; a read error may be behind it. The chain links TRBV3-1 to TRBJ1-2, with 9 bases that match TRBD1. CDR1 is LGHDT, CDR2 YNNKEL, per germline (reference sequence). The CDR3 contains 18 residues. The CDR3: CASSQDTPRQGGYYGHTF. The CDR3, as DNA: TGTGCCAGCAGCCAAGATACCCCGAGACAGGGGGGCTATTATGGCCACACCTTC.

The J gene is TRBJ2-7, the V gene TRBV7-9; 14 bases line up with TRBD2. Germline assignment: CDR1 SEHNR and CDR2 FQNEAQ (reference sequence). With 5 bases clipped from V and 3 bases from J, the junction kept 6 bases outside the gene matches. CDR3 size: 16 residues. The CDR3 is CASSPRGLAGVYEQYF. CDR3 nucleotides: TGTGCCAGCAGCCCCCGGGGACTAGCGGGAGTCTACGAGCAGTACTTC. The full variable domain, with the rest looked up from reference TRBV7-9 and TRBJ2-7, is DTGVSQNPRHKITKRGQNVTFRCDPISEHNRLYWYRQTLGQGPEFLTYFQNEAQLEKSRLLSDRFSAERPKGSFSTLEIQRTEQGDSAMYLCASSPRGLAGVYEQYFGPGTRLTVT.

Regarding this clonotype: This may be a read error: a much more frequent sequence differs by one nucleotide. This chain joins TRBV15 and TRBJ2-7; no reliable D call. This CDR3 comprises 12 residues. Per germline, CDR1 LNHNV and CDR2 YYDKDF (reference sequence). Written as DNA, the CDR3 is TGTGCCACCAACAGAGAAACGGCCGAGCAGTACTTC. This sequence encodes CATNRETAEQYF.

The V gene is TRBV2, the J gene TRBJ2-7; 9 bases line up with TRBD1. Germline V CDR1 and CDR2: SNHLY, FYNNEI. There are 17 residues in the CDR3. The J segment lost 7 bases and the V segment lost 7 bases, leaving 20 bases of the junction unmatched. CDR3: CASNLTPRGTGLREQYF. Written as DNA, the CDR3 is TGTGCCAGCAATCTCACTCCCAGAGGGACAGGGTTGAGGGAGCAGTACTTC.

The table lists this clonotype with a few counts. This sequence joins TRBV7-2 and TRBJ1-5, with TRBD1 identical over 10 bases. The J segment lost 7 bases and the V segment lost 2 bases, leaving 5 bases of the junction unmatched. CDR1 is SGHTA, CDR2 FQGNSA, per germline. The CDR3 runs to 15 residues. The CDR3 coding sequence is TGTGCCAGCAGCTTAACGGGACAGGGGATACAGCCCCAGCATTTT. It translates to CASSLTGQGIQPQHF.

The table lists this clonotype with a few counts. The chain employs TRBV19 and TRBJ2-5, with TRBD2 identical over 8 bases. The ends lost 6 bases at V and 5 bases at J; junction bases unmatched: 11. This CDR3 has 15 residues. Germline values: CDR1 LNHDA, CDR2 SQIVND (reference sequence). Written as DNA, the CDR3 is TGTGCCAGTAGGGAACGCGGCGGGAGGCGTGAGACCCAGTACTTC. This gives the protein CASRERGGRRETQYF.

A word on this clonotype: A much larger clone lies one base from this, so it may be a read error. The V gene is TRBV2, the J gene TRBJ2-5; D call uncertain. This CDR3 is 13 amino acids long. Germline V gives CDR1 SNHLY, CDR2 FYNNEI. CDR3 protein: CASTHGTQGTQYF. The CDR3 DNA reads TGTGCCAGCACCCACGGAACCCAAGGGACCCAGTACTTC.

As regards this clonotype: A much larger clone differs by one base, so this may be a read error. The gene calls are TRBV7-2 and TRBJ2-7; 8 bases map to TRBD2. CDR3 length: 16 amino acids. After removal of 1 base from V and 6 bases from J, the junction contained 11 bases not matched to a gene. CDR1 and CDR2 (germline): SGHTA, FQGNSA. As DNA, the CDR3 is TGTGCCAGCAGCTTAGGGGTGGGGCGGGAGGTGGGCGAGCAGTACTTC. Protein: CASSLGVGREVGEQYF.

The chain couples TRBV4-1 to TRBJ2-7; maybe TRBD2 (5 bases). Germline CDR1 MGHRA, CDR2 YSYEKL. V was shortened by 0 bases and J by 2 bases, with 14 bases between the two germline ends. This CDR3 spans 16 amino acids. In DNA form, the CDR3 reads TGCGCCAGCAGCCAAGAACCCGGGGTTCCCCCCTACGAGCAGTACTTC. This codes for CASSQEPGVPPYEQYF.

This clonotype was seen more than once but under ten times. The chain employs TRBV6-1 and TRBJ1-1; weak D call: TRBD1 (6 bases). CDR1 MNHNS and CDR2 SASEGT come from the germline V gene. This CDR3 contains 19 residues. V lost 6 bases to trimming and J lost 1 base, with 27 bases between them. The CDR3 loop is CASRPPGGLWANPNTEAFF. The CDR3 DNA is TGTGCCAGCAGGCCCCCCGGGGGGCTTTGGGCAAATCCGAACACTGAAGCTTTCTTT.

This clonotype came up many times. The chain combines TRBV14 with TRBJ1-1, with a possible D match to TRBD1 (5 bases). The CDR3 is made up of 13 amino acids. In germline, CDR1 is SGHDN, CDR2 FVKESK. V lost 1 base, J lost 5 bases, and 8 bases lay in between. The CDR3 protein is CASSQGGRTEAFF. The CDR3, as DNA: TGTGCCAGCAGCCAAGGGGGCCGGACTGAAGCTTTCTTT. Supplemented by reference TRBV14 and TRBJ1-1, the full variable domain reads EAGVTQFPSHSVIEKGQTVTLRCDPISGHDNLYWYRRVMGKEIKFLLHFVKESKQDESGMPNNRFLAERTGGTYSTLKVQPAELEDSGVYFCASSQGGRTEAFFGQGTRLTVV.

This clonotype was detected a few times. This chain connects TRBV3-1 to TRBJ2-2; 10 bases are shared with TRBD2. V dropped 3 bases and J dropped 0; count of bases not matched to a gene: 4. This CDR3 is built from 17 residues. From germline, CDR1 is LGHDT and CDR2 YNNKEL (reference sequence). The CDR3 DNA reads as TGTGCCAGCAGCCATATCACTAGCGGGACGAACACCGGGGAGCTGTTTTTT. Its protein is CASSHITSGTNTGELFF.

There are many counts of this clonotype. V and J are TRBV12-3 or TRBV12-4 and TRBJ1-4; maybe TRBD1 (6 bases). With 3 bases removed from V and 7 bases from J, the gap between germline ends came to 15 bases. The CDR3 covers 15 residues. The CDR3 loop is CASSLAGASPEKLFF. CDR3 sequence (DNA): TGTGCCAGCAGTTTGGCGGGGGCCTCCCCTGAAAAACTGTTTTTT.

This clonotype was recorded a few times. The rearrangement joins TRBV29-1 to TRBJ2-2; 8 bases fit TRBD1. The CDR3 runs 14 residues. In germline, CDR1 is SQVTM, CDR2 ANQGSEA. Germline trimming cut 5 bases from V and 5 bases from J; bases unmatched to any gene: 7. CDR3 residues: CSVSDRGLTGELFF. CDR3 in DNA: TGCAGCGTTAGTGACAGGGGATTGACCGGGGAGCTGTTTTTT.

There are a few counts of this clonotype. The chain uses TRBV10-2 and TRBJ2-7; 9 nucleotides line up with TRBD1. Per germline, CDR1 WSHSY and CDR2 SAAADI. J lost 6 bases, V lost 3 bases, and 3 bases had no gene match. CDR3 length equals 13 residues. The CDR3: CASSEQGAGEQYF. In DNA, the CDR3 is TGCGCCAGCAGTGAACAGGGGGCGGGCGAGCAGTACTTC.

The genes are TRBV6-5 and TRBJ2-5; D is uncertain. The V and J ends lost 0 bases and 0 bases respectively, with 14 bases between them. Germline values: CDR1 MNHEY, CDR2 SVGAGI. This CDR3 has 17 residues. The CDR3 spells CASSYSLSLPNQETQYF. The CDR3 bases are TGTGCCAGCAGTTACTCATTGTCTCTCCCAAACCAAGAGACCCAGTACTTC.